This T cell receptor (beta chain) came from a study of early T cells in non-severe SARS-CoV-2 infection. This clonotype was observed at least ten times. Attached unique molecular identifiers marked individual cDNA molecules. TCRdb used MiXCR to reprocess the 5' RACE reads, holding one entry per CDR3 protein. The sample lists some 53,000 distinct CDR3 sequences; around 8% were seen once. The CDR3 is 17 residues long. V dropped 1 base and J dropped 3 bases, with 17 bases sitting between them. The germline CDR1 and CDR2 sequences are SGHAT and FQNNGV. V gene TRBV11-2 combines with J gene TRBJ2-3; D is uncertain. Sequencing was carried out using whole blood. The receptor was isolated from an adult who was a healthcare worker with PCR-confirmed SARS-CoV-2 infection or an uninfected control (not recorded which). CDR3 in DNA: TGTGCCAGCAGCTTAGGAATTGGCGTTCATCGGACAGATACGCAGTATTTT. The encoded protein is CASSLGIGVHRTDTQYF.